This record looks at one T cell receptor beta chain sequence and its context. The sample holds many counts of this clonotype. The antigen this receptor binds is unknown. No per-base quality is available; no much larger clone lies one base away. The TCR beta CDR3 regions were amplified from RNA transcripts. The first round of RT-PCR for the TCR CDR3 was performed with the HTBI primer set and the Qiagen OneStep RT-PCR kit. The libraries were constructed in a second round of multiplex PCR and then size-selected and purified. The libraries were sequenced on an Illumina HiSeq2000 using paired-end 100 bp reads. The original methods were these. SOAPnuke was used to process the raw data, throwing out any read that contained adapters or uncalled bases, had a mean Phred below 15, or lacked an exact constant-primer or identifier match. High-quality paired reads were merged using COPE v1.2.5, and each unique nucleotide sequence was defined as a clonotype. MiTCR v1.1 was used to align clonotypes to the IMGT TRBV, TRBD and TRBJ reference segments. The analysis included only V-J combinations with a frequency above 0.0001, which together covered 99% to 99.2% of the repertoires. The TCS score was defined as the ratio of F50 (clonal expansion) to E x V (chaos), calculated using BLOSUM62-based TCRdist between CDR3 peptides within each V-J. Welch's t-statistics and random forest reduced around 510 V-J features to 13, which were used in a naive Bayes classifier (R e1071). The Morisita-Horn index was used to measure how similar the thyroid and blood repertoires were. TCRdb reprocessed the public reads (quality trimming at Q25 with fastp, clone calling with MiXCR) and kept in-frame beta chains. Each entry is one CDR3 protein sequence, shown with its most common DNA and genes. In this record, the V and J calls reflect TCRdb's handling and not the investigators' own analysis. In this sample the table shows 750,000 to 900,000 distinct CDR3 sequences, approximately 40% of which occur a single time. The ten largest account for over 8% of the sample.

The record originates from a study of T cells in Graves' hyperthyroidism and ophthalmopathy (dated by TCRdb to about 2019). Regarding the research as a whole: Peripheral blood samples were taken at the time of initial diagnosis, prior to any treatment. To identify TCR V-J signatures that set the groups apart, the researchers used a discovery cohort of about a hundred patients, made up of 40 to 45 with Graves' ophthalmopathy and some 58 with stable Graves' hyperthyroidism. An independent validation cohort of 18 to 20 hyperthyroidism patients and 17 patients who later progressed to ophthalmopathy tested prospective prediction of ophthalmopathy. For training and testing, the roughly 93 patients in the discovery cohort were randomly divided in a 7:3 ratio. The study also compared thyroid tissue and blood T-cell repertoires from roughly six Graves' hyperthyroidism patients. After blood sampling, hyperthyroidism patients were treated with methimazole at a starting dose of 30 mg daily, and ophthalmopathy patients were treated with high-dose intravenous methylprednisolone. According to the paper, TCR Vbeta CDR3 sequencing was carried out on around 140 peripheral blood samples, which came from approximately 41 ophthalmopathy, about 75 hyperthyroidism and some 17 progressor patients.

Stable Graves' hyperthyroidism was defined as no progression to ophthalmopathy during 18 months of follow-up. Hyperthyroidism patients were newly diagnosed, with disease duration under 2 months, and aged 18 to 65 years. The study excluded patients with uncontrolled infections, other autoimmune diseases, pregnancy or lactation. Diagnoses relied on clinical symptoms, serum thyroxine and TRAb, thyroid ultrasound and orbital computed tomography. PBMCs were isolated from around 10 ml of fresh peripheral blood by Ficoll-Paque density gradient centrifugation. Total RNA was extracted with Trizol reagent, and quality was checked on an Agilent 2100 Bioanalyzer. Results the study describes overall, beyond this receptor: In validation, the model predicted progression to ophthalmopathy with approximately 71% sensitivity and over 72% specificity, a median of 6.5 months before onset. A model built on a 13 V-J signature distinguished ophthalmopathy from stable hyperthyroidism, reaching around 87% sensitivity and 81.08% specificity in cross-validation and 80%/75% in testing. Sample size was not statistically predetermined, and investigators were not blinded to group allocation. Most expanded thyroid clonotypes (frequency above 0.001) were also detected in blood, a finding suggesting that blood repertoires may reflect thyroid immune responses.

The CDR3 covers 13 residues, taking in both the cysteine and the phenylalanine. CDR3 DNA is the only sequence kept; it has 39 bases, read in frame from the first base. Via the germline V gene, CDR1 is SQVTM and CDR2 ANQGSEA. V is pared back by 1 base and J by 4 bases, with 10 bases lying between the germline termini. This sequence was found in a man aged 18 to 30 with Graves' hyperthyroidism. The chain employs TRBV29-1 and TRBJ1-2, with TRBD1 as a weak D call on 6 bases. Sequenced material: blood. CDR3 protein: CSVEGRGAYGYTF. The nucleotides read TGCAGCGTTGAAGGAAGGGGGGCCTATGGCTACACCTTC.